What follows are 20 T cell receptor beta chains derived from one specimen sequenced in a study of vaccination effects on CD4 cells after COVID-19. With the ViraFEST assay, the study expanded antigen-specific CD4+ T cells using viral peptide pools, then sequenced them. Subsequent to a culture period of more than 9 days, CD4+ T cells were isolated. Each person got two doses of an mRNA SARS-CoV-2 vaccine, BNT162b2 or mRNA-1273. Clones were sequenced by immunoSEQ multiplex PCR, and TCRdb holds only the in-frame ones, with some missing. The sample includes over 80,000 clones, 60% to 85% seen only once; the top ten take roughly 1.2%. These receptors lack a known antigen. Specimen: CD4+ T cells from PBMCs cultured with HCoV-OC43 spike peptides, collected after COVID-19 vaccination. Subset: HCoV-OC43 spike overlapping peptide pool stimulation. Receptor source: a human donor who received a COVID-19 vaccine.

This clone was seen once. V and J are TRBV7-2 and TRBJ1-4; 7 bases align to TRBD1. This CDR3 comprises 15 residues. Looked up from germline, CDR1 is SGHTA and CDR2 is FQGNSA. V was clipped by 2 bases and J by 7 bases; unmatched bases: 7. This CDR3 is CASSLFDRAGEKLFF. Written as DNA, the CDR3 is TGTGCCAGCAGCTTATTTGACAGGGCGGGTGAAAAACTGTTTTTT.

The V and J genes are TRBV4-1 and TRBJ1-2; D might be TRBD1 (6 bases). The length of the CDR3 is 15 residues. Per the germline V gene, CDR1 is MGHRA and CDR2 is YSYEKL. Between the trimmed V and J ends, which lost 0 bases and 5 bases, there was a span of 13 bases. CDR3 residues: CASSQDSVRGYGYTF. CDR3 nucleotide sequence: TGCGCCAGCAGCCAAGATTCCGTCAGGGGTTATGGCTACACCTTC.

The chain uses TRBV28 and TRBJ1-1; a weak D match, TRBD1 (5 bases). Germline CDR1 reads MDHEN; CDR2 reads SYDVKM. Trimming stripped 8 bases from V and 5 bases from J, with 18 bases between. The CDR3 sequence is 14 residues long. CDR3: CASETPGAWTEAFF. The DNA of the CDR3 is TGTGCCAGCGAGACACCCGGGGCATGGACTGAAGCTTTCTTT.

The chain employs TRBV4-2 and TRBJ2-5, with 8 positions matching TRBD2. Germline trimming cut 4 bases from V and 2 bases from J; bases unmatched to any gene: 12. Germline CDR1 and CDR2: LGHNA and YNFKEQ. This CDR3 has 17 residues. The CDR3 DNA is TGTGCCAGCAGCCTAAGGGGGGCTAGCGGGTTACAAGAGACCCAGTACTTC. This codes for CASSLRGASGLQETQYF.

The V call is TRBV7-2, the J call TRBJ2-5; perhaps D is TRBD1 or TRBD2 (5 bases each). The CDR3 is made up of 13 amino acids. Germline-derived CDR1 and CDR2 are SGHTA and FQGNSA. V was clipped by 2 bases and J by 5 bases, with 9 bases between them. CDR3 protein: CASSLSGTETQYF. The CDR3 nucleotides are TGTGCCAGCAGCTTATCAGGGACGGAGACCCAGTACTTC.

The V call is TRBV7-2, the J call TRBJ1-5, with 7 bases matching TRBD1. Trimming took 5 bases from V and 6 from J; bases not matched to a gene: 10. The CDR3 consists of 15 residues. Germline-derived CDR1 and CDR2 are SGHTA and FQGNSA. CDR3 sequence: CASSPGTVPGQPQHF. The CDR3, as DNA: TGTGCCAGCAGCCCCGGGACAGTGCCTGGTCAGCCCCAGCATTTT. The whole variable domain, remainder taken from reference TRBV7-2 and TRBJ1-5, is GAGVSQSPSNKVTEKGKDVELRCDPISGHTALYWYRQSLGQGLEFLIYFQGNSAPDKSGLPSDRFSAERTGGSVSTLTIQRTQQEDSAVYLCASSPGTVPGQPQHFGDGTRLSIL.

This clone was observed a handful of times. The chain links TRBV2 to TRBJ1-2, with D maybe TRBD1 (5 bases). From germline, CDR1 is SNHLY and CDR2 FYNNEI. V shed 7 bases and J shed 5 bases, with 11 bases lying between them. CDR3 length: 12 residues. The CDR3 DNA sequence: TGTGCCAGCATGGGGGGGAATTATGGCTACACCTTC. Translated, it gives CASMGGNYGYTF.

The V call is TRBV6-2 or TRBV6-3, the J call TRBJ2-2; 7 bases map to TRBD1. The germline V gene encodes CDR1 MNHEY and CDR2 SVGEGT. This CDR3 region has 17 residues. V lost 0 bases to trimming and J lost 6 bases; unmatched junction nucleotides: 10. CDR3 loop: CASSYSTGTARPGELFF. In nucleotides, the CDR3 is TGTGCCAGCAGTTACTCGACGGGGACAGCAAGACCCGGGGAGCTGTTTTTT.

The rearrangement links TRBV5-1 to TRBJ1-1; no definite D call. The CDR3 is 14 amino acids. V lost 0 bases to trimming and J lost 0 bases, with 6 bases between them. CDR1 is SGHRS and CDR2 is YFSETQ in the germline V gene. The CDR3 region is CASSLDSMNTEAFF. The CDR3 DNA reads TGCGCCAGCAGCTTGGACAGTATGAACACTGAAGCTTTCTTT. The full variable domain, completed using reference TRBV5-1 and TRBJ1-1, is KAGVTQTPRYLIKTRGQQVTLSCSPISGHRSVSWYQQTPGQGLQFLFEYFSETQRNKGNFPGRFSGRQFSNSRSEMNVSTLELGDSALYLCASSLDSMNTEAFFGQGTRLTVV.

The chain uses TRBV5-1 and TRBJ2-5, with D perhaps matching TRBD1 or TRBD2 (6 bases each). The CDR3 is made up of 14 amino acids. Trimming took 7 bases from V and 5 from J, leaving 18 bases between them. Per germline, CDR1 SGHRS and CDR2 YFSETQ. The CDR3 DNA follows: TGCGCCAGCTCCGGCGGAGGGGGGAGGGAGACCCAGTACTTC. Its protein product is CASSGGGGRETQYF.

The genes are TRBV2 and TRBJ1-1, with 7 bases identical to TRBD1. J gave up 2 bases and V 6 bases, and 6 bases lay outside the gene matches. The CDR3 totals 14 residues. Germline V gives CDR1 SNHLY, CDR2 FYNNEI. CDR3 sequence reads: CASSLRGANTEAFF. The CDR3 DNA sequence: TGTGCCAGCAGCCTCAGGGGGGCAAACACTGAAGCTTTCTTT.

The V gene is TRBV5-1, the J gene TRBJ2-7; D tentatively reads TRBD1 or TRBD2 (7 bases each). This CDR3 is 14 amino acids long. The V end was cut by 4 bases, the J end by 6 bases, with 17 bases between. CDR1 SGHRS and CDR2 YFSETQ come from the germline V gene. CDR3 sequence (DNA): TGCGCCAGCAGCCCGGGGGAGGGGGCCCCCGAGCAGTACGTC. This gives the protein CASSPGEGAPEQYV.

The genes are TRBV30 and TRBJ2-1, with TRBD2 identical over 10 bases. V gave up 2 bases and J gave up 6 bases; unmatched junction bases: 4. Germline loops: CDR1 GTSNPN, CDR2 SVGIG (reference sequence). This CDR3 comprises 14 residues. As DNA, the CDR3 is TGTGCCTGGAGTTTGGAGCGGGGGGGCAATGAGCAGTTCTTC. Amino acids: CAWSLERGGNEQFF.

This clone has at least ten counts. The chain has TRBV4-1 and TRBJ2-7; 8 bases map to TRBD1. V dropped 0 bases and J dropped 0; count of bases not matched to a gene: 4. Germline lookup yields CDR1 MGHRA and CDR2 YSYEKL. The CDR3 is 16 amino acids. The CDR3 region is CASSQDRDRTSYEQYV. CDR3 bases: TGCGCCAGCAGCCAAGATCGGGACAGGACCTCCTACGAGCAGTACGTC.

The rearrangement links TRBV6-6 to TRBJ1-1; the D gene is possibly TRBD1 (5 bases). Trimming cost V 5 bases and J 4 bases, with 20 bases left between them. Looked up from germline, CDR1 is MNHNY and CDR2 is SVGAGI (reference sequence). The CDR3 length is 16 residues. CDR3 sequence reads: CASSPSVGGGGTEAFF. In DNA form, the CDR3 reads TGTGCCAGCAGTCCTAGCGTGGGGGGAGGAGGCACTGAAGCTTTCTTT.

The J gene is TRBJ2-1, the V gene TRBV19; D is unclear. V was clipped by 2 bases and J by 10 bases, with 12 bases between them. Germline CDR1 is LNHDA and CDR2 is SQIVND (reference sequence). The length of the CDR3 is 13 residues. The CDR3 sequence: CASSISPVGEQFF. CDR3 DNA sequence: TGTGCCAGTAGTATATCCCCCGTTGGGGAGCAGTTCTTC.

The chain is built from TRBV25-1 and TRBJ1-5; 9 bases are a match to TRBD1. After removal of 1 base from V and 7 bases from J, the junction contained 5 bases not matched to a gene. Germline values: CDR1 MGHDK, CDR2 SYGVNS. The CDR3 totals 15 residues. CDR3: CASSESGTGWQPQHF. Here the CDR3 DNA reads TGTGCCAGCAGTGAATCCGGGACAGGGTGGCAGCCCCAGCATTTT. The variable domain in full, with the rest retrieved from reference TRBV25-1 and TRBJ1-5, is EADIYQTPRYLVIGTGKKITLECSQTMGHDKMYWYQQDPGMELHLIHYSYGVNSTEKGDLSSESTVSRIRTEHFPLTLESARPSHTSQYLCASSESGTGWQPQHFGDGTRLSIL.

The chain couples TRBV5-8 to TRBJ2-5; D may match TRBD1 or TRBD2 (6 bases each). V lost 7 bases, J lost 3 bases, and 31 bases lay in between. The length of the CDR3 is 19 residues. Germline V gene lookup returns CDR1 SGHTS and CDR2 YDEGEE. CDR3 region: CASPEMFRAWRGAKETQYF. For the CDR3, the DNA is TGTGCCAGCCCCGAGATGTTCAGGGCCTGGAGGGGGGCCAAAGAGACCCAGTACTTC.

The chain is built from TRBV24-1 and TRBJ2-3; 9 nucleotides agree with TRBD1. The CDR3 loop spans 14 amino acids. Per the germline V gene, CDR1 is KGHDR and CDR2 is SFDVKD. Trimming removed 9 bases from V and 2 bases from J; junction bases left unmatched: 5. The CDR3: CATLGTGLTDTQYF. Here the CDR3 DNA reads TGTGCCACCCTCGGGACAGGGCTCACAGATACGCAGTATTTT.

The chain is built from TRBV18 and TRBJ2-5; possible D gene TRBD1, 5 bases. There are 15 residues in the CDR3. Trimming took 4 bases from V and 5 from J, leaving 17 bases between them. Germline CDR1 and CDR2: KGHSH and LQKENI. The CDR3 bases are TGTGCCAGCTCACTTCAGCAGGGTTCGGAGGAGACCCAGTACTTC. Translation: CASSLQQGSEETQYF.